These 30 T cell receptor beta chains were all obtained from the same sample, sequenced in a study of T cell responses to AZD1222 COVID-19 vaccine. Assay used: immunoSEQ multiplex PCR; TCRdb lists only in-frame clones, some missing. This sample has some 86,000 clones; 90% occur once, and the top ten carry approximately 5%. The sequencing here drew on peripheral blood, taken 28 days after the second AZD1222 dose. The source of these receptors is an adult who received the AZD1222 COVID-19 vaccine.

This clone occurred a few times. The rearrangement joins TRBV20-1 to TRBJ1-4; D may be TRBD1 (6 bases). Trimming took 3 bases from V and 2 from J, leaving 19 bases between them. CDR1 is DFQATT and CDR2 is SNEGSKA in the germline V gene (reference sequence). CDR3 length: 17 residues. The CDR3 loop is CSASDMGGRWTNEKLFF. CDR3 bases: TGCAGTGCTAGTGATATGGGGGGGCGGTGGACTAATGAAAAACTGTTTTTT.

The V call is TRBV4-2, the J call TRBJ2-7, with D hard to call. Germline V gene lookup returns CDR1 LGHNA and CDR2 YNFKEQ. The V end was cut by 0 bases, the J end by 1 base, with 4 bases between. This CDR3 has 13 amino acids. The CDR3 DNA reads as TGTGCCAGCAGCCAAGACAAATCCTACGAGCAGTACTTC. It codes for CASSQDKSYEQYF.

The chain combines TRBV6-2 or TRBV6-3 with TRBJ1-1, with 8 bases lining up with TRBD1. Germline V gene data show CDR1 as MNHEY and CDR2 as SVGEGT. Trimming cost V 2 bases and J 6 bases; bases outside gene matches: 5. This CDR3 is 14 amino acids long. CDR3 residues: CASSYRTGIAEAFF. The DNA of the CDR3 is TGTGCCAGCAGTTACCGGACAGGGATTGCTGAAGCTTTCTTT.

The CDR3 DNA reads as TGTGCCTGGGTGACAGACATGAACACTGAAGCTTTCTTT. Its translation: CAWVTDMNTEAFF. The chain joins TRBV30 to TRBJ1-1; the D gene is possibly TRBD1 (5 bases). Germline CDR1 is GTSNPN and CDR2 is SVGIG (reference sequence). V lost 5 bases, J lost 0 bases, and 10 bases lay in between. The CDR3 is 13 residues long.

The V and J genes are TRBV27 and TRBJ2-5, with 10 nucleotides matching TRBD1. CDR1 and CDR2 (germline): MNHEY, SMNVEV (reference sequence). The CDR3 loop spans 15 amino acids. V dropped 7 bases and J dropped 7; count of bases not matched to a gene: 12. CDR3 sequence reads: CASKPGQGSFGTQYF. In nucleotides, the CDR3 is TGTGCCAGCAAACCGGGACAGGGGAGTTTCGGGACCCAGTACTTC.

The rearrangement joins TRBV7-9 to TRBJ2-3, with D perhaps matching TRBD1 (5 bases). CDR1 SEHNR and CDR2 FQNEAQ come from the germline V gene (reference sequence). The V end lost 3 bases, the J end lost 2 bases, and 9 bases lay between the germline ends. This CDR3 is built from 14 residues. In nucleotides, the CDR3 is TGTGCCAGCAGCTTGGGGCTTAACACAGATACGCAGTATTTT. Its translation: CASSLGLNTDTQYF. The full variable domain, completed using reference TRBV7-9 and TRBJ2-3, is DTGVSQNPRHKITKRGQNVTFRCDPISEHNRLYWYRQTLGQGPEFLTYFQNEAQLEKSRLLSDRFSAERPKGSFSTLEIQRTEQGDSAMYLCASSLGLNTDTQYFGPGTRLTVL.

The rearrangement uses TRBV19 and TRBJ1-5; the D is unclear. V gave up 5 bases and J gave up 1 base, with 15 bases separating them. The CDR3 spans 16 residues. Germline-derived CDR1 and CDR2 are LNHDA and SQIVND (reference sequence). CDR3 nucleotides: TGTGCCAGTAGTCCGAGAGGCGGACGAAGCAATCAGCCCCAGCATTTT. This encodes CASSPRGGRSNQPQHF.

This chain connects TRBV18 to TRBJ2-3; maybe TRBD1 (5 bases). Looked up from germline, CDR1 is KGHSH and CDR2 is LQKENI. Trimming shortened V by 3 bases and J by 0 bases, and 13 bases separated the two germline ends. CDR3 size: 16 residues. DNA for the CDR3: TGTGCCAGCTCACCGCGTTCACCAGGGAGCACAGATACGCAGTATTTT. Its translation: CASSPRSPGSTDTQYF.

The chain joins TRBV6-5 to TRBJ1-5; TRBD1 agrees at 9 bases. The CDR3 is 14 residues long. Trimming removed 6 bases from V and 7 bases from J; junction bases left unmatched: 7. In germline, CDR1 is MNHEY, CDR2 SVGAGI. CDR3 nucleotide sequence: TGTGCCAGCAGCTCCAGACAGGGGGGCCAGCCCCAGCATTTT. It encodes CASSSRQGGQPQHF.

V gene TRBV27 combines with J gene TRBJ2-7, with 9 bases fitting TRBD2. This CDR3 has 16 residues. The V and J ends lost 5 bases and 0 bases, in that order; junction bases with no gene match: 8. In germline, CDR1 is MNHEY, CDR2 SMNVEV (reference sequence). The CDR3, as DNA: TGTGCCAGCAGTCCCTCTAGCGGGGTGTTCTCCTACGAGCAGTACTTC. Translating it yields CASSPSSGVFSYEQYF.

This chain connects TRBV4-1 to TRBJ2-1; 10 bases line up with TRBD2. J gave up 6 bases and V 0 bases, and 8 bases lay outside the gene matches. CDR3 size: 17 residues. Germline lookup yields CDR1 MGHRA and CDR2 YSYEKL. In DNA form, the CDR3 reads TGCGCCAGCAGCCAAGAAGGTGGAGCGGGGGGGCTCAATGAGCAGTTCTTC. Amino acid sequence: CASSQEGGAGGLNEQFF.

The rearrangement links TRBV29-1 to TRBJ2-4; a weak D match, TRBD2 (5 bases). The germline gives CDR1 SQVTM, CDR2 ANQGSEA. This CDR3 has 12 residues. V gave up 6 bases and J gave up 9 bases, with 15 bases separating them. This chain's CDR3 is CSVAGPGGIQYF. The CDR3 DNA reads as TGCAGCGTCGCCGGGCCCGGAGGCATTCAGTACTTC. The complete variable domain, with remaining parts taken from reference TRBV29-1 and TRBJ2-4, reads SAVISQKPSRDICQRGTSLTIQCQVDSQVTMMFWYRQQPGQSLTLIATANQGSEATYESGFVIDKFPISRPNLTFSTLTVSNMSPEDSSIYLCSVAGPGGIQYFGAGTRLSVL.

The chain combines TRBV24-1 with TRBJ2-2, with a tentative D call TRBD1 (6 bases). Trimming cost V 5 bases and J 6 bases, with 12 bases left between them. The CDR3 totals 14 residues. The germline CDR1 and CDR2 sequences are KGHDR and SFDVKD. The CDR3 sequence is CATSGAQGAGELFF. CDR3 DNA: TGTGCCACCAGTGGAGCACAGGGTGCCGGGGAGCTGTTTTTT.

The chain combines TRBV29-1 with TRBJ1-2; D uncertain. CDR3 size: 11 residues. V was clipped by 2 bases and J by 8 bases, with 9 bases between them. Germline V gene data show CDR1 as SQVTM and CDR2 as ANQGSEA. The CDR3 reads CSVERGSGYTF. The CDR3 coding sequence is TGCAGCGTTGAAAGAGGGAGCGGCTACACCTTC.

The CDR3, as DNA: TGTGCCAGCTCGCCGACAGGGGATAGCAATCAGCCCCAGCATTTT. It specifies CASSPTGDSNQPQHF. This sequence joins TRBV18 and TRBJ1-5; TRBD1 aligns across 8 bases. The CDR3 contains 15 residues. V was pared by 6 bases and J by 0 bases, with 4 bases of the junction left unmatched. Germline loops: CDR1 KGHSH, CDR2 LQKENI.

The gene calls are TRBV15 and TRBJ2-7; D is unresolved. The CDR3 contains 14 residues. CDR1 and CDR2 from the germline V gene are LNHNV and YYDKDF (reference sequence). Between the trimmed V and J ends, which lost 4 bases and 0 bases, there was a span of 10 bases. CDR3 DNA: TGTGCCACCAGCAAAGAGGATAGCTCCTACGAGCAGTACTTC. Protein product: CATSKEDSSYEQYF.

The DNA for the CDR3 is TGTGCCAGCAGCCAGGACAGGGGACATGGCTACACCTTC. The encoded protein is CASSQDRGHGYTF. This sequence joins TRBV5-6 and TRBJ1-2; 9 bases are shared with TRBD1. The CDR3 is 13 amino acids. CDR1 and CDR2 from the germline V gene are SGHDT and YYEEEE. Unmatched junction bases numbered 4, after V lost 4 bases and J lost 6 bases.

The chain links TRBV6-5 to TRBJ1-1, with D unclear. Trimming took off 3 bases at V and 6 bases at J, with 8 bases between the two ends. CDR1 is MNHEY and CDR2 is SVGAGI in the germline V gene. The CDR3 runs 12 residues. The CDR3 DNA reads TGTGCCAGCAGTTATGGCAGCTCTGAAGCTTTCTTT. Protein sequence: CASSYGSSEAFF.

The CDR3 DNA reads as TGTGCCAGCAGTCTCAACCCCGACAGGGAAGGCTACACCTTC. Amino acid sequence: CASSLNPDREGYTF. V and J are TRBV28 and TRBJ1-2; 7 nucleotides match TRBD1. The trim removed 5 bases at V and 8 bases at J, leaving 11 bases unmatched. The CDR3 has 14 amino acids. Germline CDR1 is MDHEN and CDR2 is SYDVKM.

J is TRBJ2-7 and V is TRBV7-9, with TRBD2 matching over 9 bases. The CDR3 extends over 17 amino acids. Germline CDR1 SEHNR, CDR2 FQNEAQ (reference sequence). V dropped 2 bases and J dropped 3; count of bases not matched to a gene: 11. CDR3 sequence (DNA): TGTGCCAGCAGCTTATGGCCCAGTAGCGGGGGACACTACGAGCAGTACTTC. This codes for CASSLWPSSGGHYEQYF.

This chain joins TRBV2 and TRBJ2-1; D uncertain. V was pared by 4 bases and J by 9 bases, with 7 bases between. Germline assignment: CDR1 SNHLY and CDR2 FYNNEI. The CDR3 loop spans 11 amino acids. The CDR3: CASSVEGEQFF. The CDR3 DNA is TGTGCCAGCAGTGTGGAAGGTGAGCAGTTCTTC. Full variable domain (outside the CDR3, taken from reference TRBV2 and TRBJ2-1): EPEVTQTPSHQVTQMGQEVILRCVPISNHLYFYWYRQILGQKVEFLVSFYNNEISEKSEIFDDQFSVERPDGSNFTLKIRSTKLEDSAMYFCASSVEGEQFFGPGTRLTVL.

The chain carries TRBV5-6 and TRBJ2-3, with 11 bases that match TRBD2. Looked up from germline, CDR1 is SGHDT and CDR2 is YYEEEE. CDR3 length equals 16 residues. Trimming at V came to 4 bases and at J to 0 bases, leaving 4 bases not matched to a gene. CDR3 loop: CASSPLAGASTDTQYF. Here the CDR3 DNA reads TGTGCCAGCAGCCCACTAGCGGGGGCTAGCACAGATACGCAGTATTTT.

This clone was found once. The chain combines TRBV9 with TRBJ1-2; the D is unclear. Germline V gene data show CDR1 as SGDLS and CDR2 as YYNGEE. With 3 bases removed from V and 7 bases from J, the gap between germline ends came to 19 bases. This CDR3 spans 15 amino acids. Written as DNA, the CDR3 is TGTGCCAGCAGCGCGGGAACCCTCGTTTCGGGTGGCTACACCTTC. Its protein product is CASSAGTLVSGGYTF.

This rearrangement joins TRBV15 to TRBJ2-2; 7 nucleotides line up with TRBD1. CDR3 length equals 17 residues. Germline V gene lookup returns CDR1 LNHNV and CDR2 YYDKDF (reference sequence). V shed 3 bases, J shed 1 base, and the junction held 8 bases outside the gene matches. CDR3 protein: CATSRGNRGLNTGELFF. The CDR3 bases are TGTGCCACCAGCAGGGGAAACAGGGGTCTGAACACCGGGGAGCTGTTTTTT.

This clone was seen only once. The chain uses TRBV7-2 and TRBJ1-2; 8 nucleotides align to TRBD1. The CDR3 has 13 residues. Germline V gene data show CDR1 as SGHTA and CDR2 as FQGNSA. Trimming cost V 5 bases and J 8 bases; bases outside gene matches: 7. The CDR3 nucleotides are TGTGCCAGCAGCCAGCGGACAGGGCTCGGCTACACCTTC. Residues: CASSQRTGLGYTF.

This clone has only one observation. The chain links TRBV7-2 to TRBJ1-1, with D perhaps TRBD1 (5 bases). Trimming cost V 3 bases and J 8 bases, with 13 bases left between them. CDR3 length: 13 amino acids. CDR1 and CDR2 (germline): SGHTA, FQGNSA. As DNA, the CDR3 is TGTGCCAGCAGCTTGAGCTTCGGGGGAGAAGCTTTCTTT. This codes for CASSLSFGGEAFF.

The chain employs TRBV7-9 and TRBJ2-5, with TRBD1 matching 7 bases. This CDR3 has 15 amino acids. The V segment lost 3 bases and the J segment 2 bases; nucleotides outside the gene matches: 6. Germline CDR1 SEHNR, CDR2 FQNEAQ (reference sequence). CDR3 sequence: CASSLMGQRQETQYF. CDR3 coding DNA: TGTGCCAGCAGCTTGATGGGACAGAGGCAAGAGACCCAGTACTTC.

The count of this clone is one. CDR3 region: CASSLDRMDQPQHF. CDR3 nucleotides: TGCGCCAGCAGCTTGGACAGGATGGATCAGCCCCAGCATTTT. V usage is TRBV5-1 and J usage is TRBJ1-5, with D perhaps TRBD1 (5 bases). CDR3 size: 14 residues. In germline, CDR1 is SGHRS, CDR2 YFSETQ. Trimming took off 0 bases at V and 5 bases at J, with 9 bases between the two ends.

The chain employs TRBV6-2 or TRBV6-3 and TRBJ1-5; the match to TRBD1 covers 7 bases. From germline, CDR1 is MNHEY and CDR2 SVGEGT. CDR3 size: 16 residues. Losses at the gene ends were 6 bases for V and 5 bases for J; bases not matched to a gene: 13. Written as DNA, the CDR3 is TGTGCCAGCAGCCACCGACAGGGTTTGGTTGATCAGCCCCAGCATTTT. Protein: CASSHRQGLVDQPQHF.

The chain has TRBV5-1 and TRBJ1-2; TRBD1 might be the D (6 bases). The CDR3 consists of 14 residues. Germline CDR1 is SGHRS and CDR2 is YFSETQ. V dropped 3 bases and J dropped 4 bases, with 13 bases sitting between them. CDR3 region: CASSSGDALYGYTF. CDR3 sequence (DNA): TGCGCCAGCAGCTCAGGGGACGCCCTCTATGGCTACACCTTC.